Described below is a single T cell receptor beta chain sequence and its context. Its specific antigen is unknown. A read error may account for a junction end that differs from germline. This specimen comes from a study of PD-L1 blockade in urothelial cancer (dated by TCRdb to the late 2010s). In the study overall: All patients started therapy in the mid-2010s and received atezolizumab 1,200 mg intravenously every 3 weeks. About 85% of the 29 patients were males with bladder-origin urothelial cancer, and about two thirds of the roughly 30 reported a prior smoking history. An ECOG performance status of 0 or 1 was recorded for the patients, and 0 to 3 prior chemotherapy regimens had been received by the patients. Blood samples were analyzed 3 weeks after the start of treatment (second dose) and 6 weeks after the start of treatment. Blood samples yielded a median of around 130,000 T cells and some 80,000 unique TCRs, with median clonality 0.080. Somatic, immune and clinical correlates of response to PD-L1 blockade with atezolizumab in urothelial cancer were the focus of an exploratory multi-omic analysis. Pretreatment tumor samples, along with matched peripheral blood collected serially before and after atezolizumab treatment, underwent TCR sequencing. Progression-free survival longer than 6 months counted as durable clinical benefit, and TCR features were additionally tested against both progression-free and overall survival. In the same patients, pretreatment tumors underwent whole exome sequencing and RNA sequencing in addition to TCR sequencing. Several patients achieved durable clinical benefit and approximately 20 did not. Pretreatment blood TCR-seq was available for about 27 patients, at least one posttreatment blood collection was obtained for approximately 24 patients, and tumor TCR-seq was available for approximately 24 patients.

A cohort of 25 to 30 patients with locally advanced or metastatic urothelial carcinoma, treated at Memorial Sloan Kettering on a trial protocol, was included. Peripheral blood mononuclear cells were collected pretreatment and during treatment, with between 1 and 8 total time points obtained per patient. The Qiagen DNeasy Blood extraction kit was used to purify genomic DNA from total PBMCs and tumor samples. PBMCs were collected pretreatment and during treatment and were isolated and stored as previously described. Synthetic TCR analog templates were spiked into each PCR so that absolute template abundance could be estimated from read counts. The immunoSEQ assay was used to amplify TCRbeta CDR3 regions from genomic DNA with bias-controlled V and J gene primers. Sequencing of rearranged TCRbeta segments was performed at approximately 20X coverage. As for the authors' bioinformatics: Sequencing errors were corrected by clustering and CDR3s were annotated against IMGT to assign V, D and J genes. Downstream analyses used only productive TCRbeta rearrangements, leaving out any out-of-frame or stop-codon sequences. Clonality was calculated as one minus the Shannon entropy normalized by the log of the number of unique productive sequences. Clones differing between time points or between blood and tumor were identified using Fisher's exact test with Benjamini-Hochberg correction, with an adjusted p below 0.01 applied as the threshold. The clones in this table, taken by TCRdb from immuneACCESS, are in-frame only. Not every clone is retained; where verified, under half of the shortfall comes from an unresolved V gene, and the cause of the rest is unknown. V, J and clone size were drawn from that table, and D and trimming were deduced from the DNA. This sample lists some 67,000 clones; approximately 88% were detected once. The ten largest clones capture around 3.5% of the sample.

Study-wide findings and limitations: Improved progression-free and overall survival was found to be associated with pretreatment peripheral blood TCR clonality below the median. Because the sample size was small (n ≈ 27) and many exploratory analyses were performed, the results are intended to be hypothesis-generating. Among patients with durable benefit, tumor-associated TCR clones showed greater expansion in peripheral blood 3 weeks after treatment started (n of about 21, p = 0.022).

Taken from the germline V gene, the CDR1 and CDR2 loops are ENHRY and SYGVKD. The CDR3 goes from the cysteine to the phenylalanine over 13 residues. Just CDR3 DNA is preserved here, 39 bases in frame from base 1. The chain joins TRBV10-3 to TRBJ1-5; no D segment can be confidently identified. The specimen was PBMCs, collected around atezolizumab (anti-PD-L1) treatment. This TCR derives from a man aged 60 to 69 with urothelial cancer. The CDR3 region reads CATSLDRDQPQHF. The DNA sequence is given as TGTGCCACCAGTCTTGATCGGGATCAGCCCCAGCATTTT.